Listed below are T cell receptor beta chains from one sample, sequenced in a study of spatial heterogeneity in lung cancer. MiXCR, applied by TCRdb to the 5' RACE reads, yields one record per CDR3 protein. The sample includes about 6,100 distinct CDR3 sequences, roughly 7.3% of them seen just once. Source: normal lung tissue next to the tumor, taken at surgery. The source is a female donor with early-stage non-small cell lung cancer. CDR3s include the opening cysteine and the closing phenylalanine or tryptophan. D genes are given only for firm matches. The size of a clone is reported for some rows only, either as once, few or many, or as a class for expanded clones.

TRBD2	medium-sized	TRBJ2-3	TRBV7-2	TGTGCCAGCAGCTTAGCGCGGGGGGGCCTCCAAGATACGCAGTATTTT	CASSLARGGLQDTQYF
.	many	TRBJ1-4	TRBV28	TGTGCCAGCAGTTTACCTACACGAGCAACTAATGAAAAACTGTTTTTT	CASSLPTRATNEKLFF
.	medium-sized	TRBJ1-1	TRBV6-1	TGTGCCAGCAGTAGCTCTGGGAACACTGAAGCTTTCTTT	CASSSSGNTEAFF
TRBD2	few	TRBJ2-3	TRBV9	TGTGCCAGCAGCCGGGGGGGCGAAGATACGCAGTATTTT	CASSRGGEDTQYF
.	medium-sized	TRBJ1-1	TRBV10-2	TGCGCCAGCAGTGTTGGTCAGGGGAAGAACACTGAAGCTTTCTTT	CASSVGQGKNTEAFF
.	many	TRBJ2-2	TRBV10-3	TGTGCCATCAGTCAAGGGGAGCTGGTCACCGGGGAGCTGTTTTTT	CAISQGELVTGELFF
.	many	TRBJ2-2	TRBV24-1	TGTGCCACCAGTGATCATTCGGGGTCCGGGGAGCTGTTTTTT	CATSDHSGSGELFF
.	few	TRBJ2-5	TRBV7-8	TGTGCCAGCAGCTTAGCCCCTGGAGAGACCCAGTACTTC	CASSLAPGETQYF
TRBD1	.	TRBJ2-3	TRBV7-6	TGTGCCAGCAGCTTTGGGGCACAGGGGGCCACAGATACGCAGTATTTT	CASSFGAQGATDTQYF
.	many	TRBJ1-4	TRBV5-5	TGTGCCAGCAGCTTAAGGGCAACTAATGAAAAACTGTTTTTT	CASSLRATNEKLFF
TRBD2	many	TRBJ2-1	TRBV29-1	TGCAGCGTCCTACTAGCGGGGGGGCCGAAGTTCTTC	CSVLLAGGPKFF
.	medium-sized	TRBJ2-1	TRBV12-3/TRBV12-4	TGTGCCAGCAGTTTCGGAAATGAGCAGTTCTTC	CASSFGNEQFF
.	many	TRBJ2-7	TRBV7-2	TGTGCCAGCAGCTTGGGCAACCCGTTGGAGCAGTACTTC	CASSLGNPLEQYF
.	many	TRBJ1-2	TRBV28	TGTGCCAGCAGTCCAGGAGGCAGGGGAAACTATGGCTACACCTTC	CASSPGGRGNYGYTF
.	medium-sized	TRBJ2-7	TRBV20-1	TGCAGTGCTAGTGGTCTTATCCCTTTCTACGAGCAGTACTTC	CSASGLIPFYEQYF
TRBD1	few	TRBJ2-1	TRBV4-2	TGTGCCAGCAGCCAAGATCAACAGGGGAATGAGCAGTTCTTC	CASSQDQQGNEQFF
.	many	TRBJ2-7	TRBV3-1	TGTGCCAGCAGCCAAGATTTAAGTCTCGAGCAGTACTTC	CASSQDLSLEQYF
TRBD1	.	TRBJ2-1	TRBV7-3	TGTGCCAGCAGCTCGGACAGGGCCTCCTACAATGAGCAGTTCTTC	CASSSDRASYNEQFF
TRBD1	medium-sized	TRBJ1-6	TRBV18	TGTGCCAGCTCACGGGACAGTAGTAATTCACCCCTCCACTTT	CASSRDSSNSPLHF
TRBD1	medium-sized	TRBJ2-7	TRBV7-2	TGTGCCAGCAGCCCCACCGCGGGACAGGGCTACGAGCAGTACTTC	CASSPTAGQGYEQYF
.	few	TRBJ2-3	TRBV6-6	TGTGCCAGCAGTTATATTCAGGGGATCGCAGATACGCAGTATTTT	CASSYIQGIADTQYF
.	many	TRBJ2-7	TRBV7-2	TGTGCCAGCAGCTCCTCGACAGGCCAGTACGAGCAGTACTTC	CASSSSTGQYEQYF
.	medium-sized	TRBJ2-2	TRBV2	TGTGCCAGCAGTGATGGTAACACCGGGGAGCTGTTTTTT	CASSDGNTGELFF
.	many	TRBJ1-4	TRBV7-8	TGTGCCAGCAGCTTAAATTCCGGACAGAATGAAAAACTGTTTTTT	CASSLNSGQNEKLFF
.	many	TRBJ1-6	TRBV12-3/TRBV12-4	TGTGCCAGCAGTTCCCAAGGGAGAACCCTCCACTTT	CASSSQGRTLHF
.	medium-sized	TRBJ2-3	TRBV3-1	TGTGCCAGCAGCCAAGTGGGGCAGATAGCAGATACGCAGTATTTT	CASSQVGQIADTQYF
.	many	TRBJ2-5	TRBV7-7	TGTGCTAGCAGCGCTGGGGTAATAGAGACCCAGTACTTC	CASSAGVIETQYF
.	many	TRBJ1-1	TRBV6-2/TRBV6-3	TGTGCCAGCAGTTACTACGGGCCAAACAGGGCCCCGAACACTGAAGCTTTCTTT	CASSYYGPNRAPNTEAFF
.	many	TRBJ1-2	TRBV7-9	TGTGCCAGCAGCTTAGAACTTACGTCCAGGAATGGCTACACCTTC	CASSLELTSRNGYTF
TRBD2	many	TRBJ2-3	TRBV10-3	TGTGCCATCAGTGGGCTAGCGGGGGCATCCCTCACAGATACGCAGTATTTT	CAISGLAGASLTDTQYF
TRBD2	few	TRBJ2-2	TRBV5-1	TGCGCCAGCAGCTCTGGACTAGCGGGGGGGCAAAACACCGGGGAGCTGTTTTTT	CASSSGLAGGQNTGELFF
.	few	TRBJ1-6	TRBV5-6	TGTGCCAGCAGCTTCCAGGAATCACCCCTCCACTTT	CASSFQESPLHF
TRBD1	few	TRBJ1-2	TRBV7-8	TGTGCCAGCAGCTTAGCGAACCGACAGGGGTCCGGCGGCTACACCTTC	CASSLANRQGSGGYTF
TRBD1	.	TRBJ2-7	TRBV6-5	TGTGCCAGCAGTTTCCATACAGGGGGCTCCTCCTACGAGCAGTACTTC	CASSFHTGGSSYEQYF
.	few	TRBJ2-3	TRBV7-2	TGTGCCAGCTCGGCAGGCTCCCATACGCAGTATTTT	CASSAGSHTQYF
.	.	TRBJ1-1	TRBV18	TGTGCCAGCTCACCACCCAAGGGGTTGGGCACTGAAGCTTTCTTT	CASSPPKGLGTEAFF
.	medium-sized	TRBJ1-1	TRBV7-2	TGTGCCAGCAGCTTATCTAGGACTGAAGCTTTCTTT	CASSLSRTEAFF
.	medium-sized	TRBJ2-6	TRBV11-2	TGTGCCAGCAGCCCCCCACCCCCAGGGGCCAACGTCCTGACTTTC	CASSPPPPGANVLTF
TRBD1	many	TRBJ2-7	TRBV29-1	TGCAGCGTAAAGACAGGGTCTTACGAGCAGTACTTC	CSVKTGSYEQYF
.	many	TRBJ1-1	TRBV7-2	TGTGCCAGCAGTCCACCCTGGTCCGAAGCTTTCTTT	CASSPPWSEAFF
.	few	TRBJ1-1	TRBV11-2	TGTGCCAGCAGCTTAGGGACGCACACTGAAGCTTTCTTT	CASSLGTHTEAFF
.	medium-sized	TRBJ2-3	TRBV7-2	TGTGCCAGCAGCTTCACCGGACCCACAGATACGCAGTATTTT	CASSFTGPTDTQYF
TRBD1	medium-sized	TRBJ1-4	TRBV6-5	TGTGCCAGCAGTTACGGACAGGGGGCAATGGTTGGCGAAAAACTGTTTTTT	CASSYGQGAMVGEKLFF